The 11 T cell receptor beta chains reported below all come from one sample, sequenced in a study of T-cell reconstitution after alpha-beta-depleted transplantation in children. For TCRbeta, the library was prepared with unique molecular identifiers. TCRdb analysed the PCR reads with MiXCR anew, one entry per CDR3 protein. The top ten hold around 2.5% of the sample, which has about 72,000 distinct CDR3 sequences, about 7% seen once. The sample here was PBMCs from the stem cell graft donor, taken from the stem cell graft. Receptor source: a human donor who donated a stem cell graft to a child with acute lymphoblastic leukemia.

This clonotype occurred many times. The chain carries TRBV9 and TRBJ1-5; no clear D gene. CDR1 and CDR2 from the germline V gene are SGDLS and YYNGEE. Trimming cost V 3 bases and J 7 bases, with 23 bases left between them. The CDR3 is 17 residues long. The CDR3 reads CASSDREGGSSGQPQHF. The CDR3 coding sequence is TGTGCCAGCAGCGACCGCGAGGGTGGCTCATCCGGGCAGCCCCAGCATTTT.

This clonotype was seen ten or more times. The chain couples TRBV7-2 to TRBJ2-3; D gene unclear. Germline V gene lookup returns CDR1 SGHTA and CDR2 FQGNSA. This CDR3 comprises 15 residues. Trimming pared 7 bases from V and 0 bases from J, leaving 14 bases between. The CDR3 sequence: CASIVNPSSTDTQYF. The CDR3 nucleotides are TGTGCCAGCATCGTGAATCCGTCTAGCACAGATACGCAGTATTTT.

The chain joins TRBV27 to TRBJ1-1, with D tentatively TRBD1 (6 bases). Per germline, CDR1 MNHEY and CDR2 SMNVEV (reference sequence). This CDR3 spans 13 amino acids. The V and J ends lost 9 bases and 1 base respectively, with 12 bases between them. The CDR3 DNA reads TGTGCCAGTGCAGGGGCCACGAACACTGAAGCTTTCTTT. It is translated as CASAGATNTEAFF.

This clonotype was seen a handful of times. The chain recombines TRBV7-2 with TRBJ2-3, with 8 positions matching TRBD1. The CDR3 sequence is 15 residues long. The V gene end was trimmed by 0 bases and the J gene end by 4 bases; junction bases not matched to a gene: 3. CDR1 and CDR2 from the germline V gene are SGHTA and FQGNSA. The CDR3 coding sequence is TGTGCCAGCAGCTTAGCCCCGACAGGGGCAGATACGCAGTATTTT. Amino acids: CASSLAPTGADTQYF. Using reference TRBV7-2 and TRBJ2-3 for the parts outside the CDR3, the full variable domain is GAGVSQSPSNKVTEKGKDVELRCDPISGHTALYWYRQSLGQGLEFLIYFQGNSAPDKSGLPSDRFSAERTGGSVSTLTIQRTQQEDSAVYLCASSLAPTGADTQYFGPGTRLTVL.

This clonotype came up many times. The gene calls are TRBV29-1 and TRBJ2-3, with 7 bases that match TRBD2. V was clipped by 7 bases and J by 0 bases; unmatched bases: 7. Germline V CDR1 and CDR2: SQVTM, ANQGSEA. The CDR3 covers 14 residues. The CDR3, as DNA: TGCAGCGCTCTTTTGGGGGGGAGCACAGATACGCAGTATTTT. Its translation is CSALLGGSTDTQYF.

This clonotype was seen repeatedly, ten times or more. V usage is TRBV3-1 and J usage is TRBJ1-1; D gene ambiguous. Per the germline V gene, CDR1 is LGHDT and CDR2 is YNNKEL (reference sequence). Trimming stripped 4 bases from V and 4 bases from J, with 10 bases between. CDR3 size: 13 residues. The CDR3 bases are TGTGCCAGCAGCCCGGGCTCTCTCACTGAAGCTTTCTTT. Its protein product is CASSPGSLTEAFF.

This clonotype was picked up a small number of times. V gene TRBV12-5 combines with J gene TRBJ1-5; a possible D gene is TRBD1 (6 bases). V shed 1 base and J shed 11 bases, with 12 bases lying between them. CDR1 LGHNT and CDR2 FRNRAP come from the germline V gene. The CDR3 runs 13 residues. The CDR3 is CASGLADRLAQHF. CDR3 in DNA: TGTGCTAGTGGTTTGGCCGACAGGCTGGCCCAGCATTTT. Supplemented by reference TRBV12-5 and TRBJ1-5, the full variable domain reads DARVTQTPRHKVTEMGQEVTMRCQPILGHNTVFWYRQTMMQGLELLAYFRNRAPLDDSGMPKDRFSAEMPDATLATLKIQPSEPRDSAVYFCASGLADRLAQHFGDGTRLSIL.

This clonotype was detected many times. This chain links TRBV20-1 with TRBJ1-1, with 8 bases that match TRBD1. Germline V gene lookup returns CDR1 DFQATT and CDR2 SNEGSKA (reference sequence). The CDR3 contains 14 residues. The trim removed 3 bases at V and 2 bases at J, leaving 5 bases unmatched. CDR3 nucleotide sequence: TGCAGTGCTAGCAAGACAGGGGAAAACACTGAAGCTTTCTTT. It yields the protein CSASKTGENTEAFF.

Turning to this clonotype: The junction shows a germline mismatch at one end, possibly a read error. The V gene is TRBV5-5, the J gene TRBJ2-1; 9 nucleotides line up with TRBD2. CDR3 length equals 15 residues. Germline V gene sequence: CDR1 SGHKS, CDR2 YYEKEE (reference sequence). The CDR3 here is CASSRTSGYYKEQFF. The CDR3 DNA is TGTGCCAGCAGCCGAACTAGCGGGTATTACAAAGAGCAGTTCTTC.

At least ten counts were recorded for this clonotype. The rearrangement uses TRBV4-3 and TRBJ2-1; 11 bases are shared with TRBD2. The germline CDR1 and CDR2 sequences are LGHNA and YSLEER. This CDR3 has 16 residues. V lost 2 bases and J lost 5; bases outside the gene matches: 5. The CDR3 region has the DNA TGCGCCAGCAGCCAATTGTTAGCGGGGGGGCACAATGAGCAGTTCTTC. Translation: CASSQLLAGGHNEQFF.

The sample holds a few counts of this clonotype. The J gene is TRBJ2-1, the V gene TRBV12-3 or TRBV12-4; 9 bases agree with TRBD1. The CDR3 extends over 14 amino acids. With V trimmed by 6 bases and J by 9 bases, 9 bases remained unmatched. CDR3 sequence: CASRPGQGEGEQFF. CDR3 DNA sequence: TGTGCCAGCAGACCGGGACAGGGTGAAGGTGAGCAGTTCTTC.